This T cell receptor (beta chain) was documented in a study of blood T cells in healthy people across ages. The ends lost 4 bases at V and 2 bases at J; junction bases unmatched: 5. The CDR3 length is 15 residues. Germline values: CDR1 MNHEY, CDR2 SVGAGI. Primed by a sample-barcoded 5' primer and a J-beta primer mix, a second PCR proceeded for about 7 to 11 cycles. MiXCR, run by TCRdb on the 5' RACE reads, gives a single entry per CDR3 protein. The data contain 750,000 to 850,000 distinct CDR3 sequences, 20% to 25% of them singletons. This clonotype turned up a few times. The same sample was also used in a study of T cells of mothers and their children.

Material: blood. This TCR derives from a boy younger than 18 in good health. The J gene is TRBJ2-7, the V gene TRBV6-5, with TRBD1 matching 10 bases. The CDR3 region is CASSSFGQGAYEQYF. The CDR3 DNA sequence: TGTGCCAGCAGTTCCTTCGGACAGGGGGCCTACGAGCAGTACTTC.